A selection of T cell receptor beta chains follows, all from one sample in a study of T cell changes during pregnancy in multiple sclerosis. Sequenced by immunoSEQ multiplex PCR; TCRdb stores in-frame clones only, minus some. The sample carries 45,000 to 65,000 clones, approximately 90% recorded once. The sample here was CD4+ T cells from peripheral blood mononuclear cells, taken after pregnancy. These receptors all stem from a female donor with multiple sclerosis, enrolled in a pregnancy study. Both conserved end residues are part of each CDR3.

J gene: TRBJ2-7
V gene: TRBV7-2
CDR3 protein: CASGPPGGRGNEQYF

J gene: TRBJ2-3
V gene: TRBV13
CDR3 protein: CASSHGTDSTDTQYF

J gene: TRBJ2-3
V gene: TRBV30
CDR3 protein: CAWSPGTSGGTDTQYF

J gene: TRBJ2-5
V gene: TRBV19
CDR3 protein: CASSIGAGGPQETQYF

J gene: TRBJ2-1
V gene: TRBV18
CDR3 protein: CASSPTNNEQFF

J gene: TRBJ2-1
V gene: TRBV6-5
CDR3 protein: CASSYSLVTNEQFF

J gene: TRBJ1-3
V gene: TRBV4-3
CDR3 protein: CASSHMDREANTIYF

J gene: TRBJ1-4
V gene: TRBV5-6
CDR3 protein: CASSPRGMGKNEKLFF

J gene: TRBJ1-5
V gene: TRBV28
CDR3 protein: CASSFRYNQPQHF

J gene: TRBJ2-1
V gene: TRBV4-3
CDR3 protein: CASSLGLAGAGDEQLF

J gene: TRBJ1-1
V gene: TRBV11-3
CDR3 protein: CASSVGGLLTEAFF

J gene: TRBJ1-4
V gene: TRBV18
CDR3 protein: CASSPPAGTGSEKLFF

J gene: TRBJ1-2
V gene: TRBV21-1
CDR3 protein: CASSLGGGVDGYTF

J gene: TRBJ2-3
V gene: TRBV27
CDR3 protein: CASSLGGRAADTQYF

J gene: TRBJ2-1
V gene: TRBV4-1
CDR3 protein: CASSQMGPGQTYNEQFF

J gene: TRBJ2-7
V gene: TRBV9
CDR3 protein: CASSPHFRPGSSYEQYF

J gene: TRBJ2-7
V gene: TRBV6-1
CDR3 protein: CASSVSGDYEQYF

J gene: TRBJ1-2
V gene: TRBV28
CDR3 protein: CASSLKGDYGYTF

J gene: TRBJ1-5
V gene: TRBV7-9
CDR3 protein: CASSLGDNYSNQPQHF

J gene: TRBJ1-5
V gene: TRBV23-1
CDR3 protein: CASSQEQGGNNQPQHF

J gene: TRBJ2-5
V gene: TRBV11-2
CDR3 protein: CASRQAAGGKETQYF

J gene: TRBJ2-7
V gene: TRBV28
CDR3 protein: CASSFREGSYEQYF

J gene: TRBJ2-3
V gene: TRBV7-2
CDR3 protein: CASSLKRGSTDTQYF

J gene: TRBJ2-1
V gene: TRBV21-1
CDR3 protein: CASSPRLAGEKRNEQFF

J gene: TRBJ2-7
V gene: TRBV7-2
CDR3 protein: CASSHSSSYEQYF

J gene: TRBJ2-7
V gene: TRBV4-3
CDR3 protein: CASSMTGSLSYEQYF

J gene: TRBJ2-6
V gene: TRBV4-3
CDR3 protein: CASSQTPTGTGANVLTF

J gene: TRBJ2-6
V gene: TRBV4-3
CDR3 protein: CASRGTAGANVLTF

J gene: TRBJ2-5
V gene: TRBV18
CDR3 protein: CASSPQGQETQYF

J gene: TRBJ1-2
V gene: TRBV4-2
CDR3 protein: CASSQRGQQNYGYTF

J gene: TRBJ1-2
V gene: TRBV28
CDR3 protein: CASSLLGQAYGYTF

J gene: TRBJ1-6
V gene: TRBV2
CDR3 protein: CASRREGASSPLHF

J gene: TRBJ2-3
V gene: TRBV19
CDR3 protein: CASRNLRQRDTQYF

J gene: TRBJ1-3
V gene: TRBV27
CDR3 protein: CASKGTGANTIYF

J gene: TRBJ1-1
V gene: TRBV30
CDR3 protein: CAWSGRGEAFF

J gene: TRBJ1-3
V gene: TRBV5-4
CDR3 protein: CASSREKNGNTIYF

J gene: TRBJ2-3
V gene: TRBV2
CDR3 protein: CASRPRLAGVTDTQYF

J gene: TRBJ2-7
V gene: TRBV27
CDR3 protein: CASSSLQSGLAGFGEQYF

J gene: TRBJ1-2
V gene: TRBV6-5
CDR3 protein: CASSYSTTGDYGYTF

J gene: TRBJ2-7
V gene: TRBV2
CDR3 protein: CASSESATTYEQYF

J gene: TRBJ1-5
V gene: TRBV28
CDR3 protein: CASSPGTGIRGNQPRHF

J gene: TRBJ2-1
V gene: TRBV7-2
CDR3 protein: CASTWGSGRSSYNEQFF

J gene: TRBJ2-7
V gene: TRBV15
CDR3 protein: CATSSRLAPQEQYF

J gene: TRBJ2-5
V gene: TRBV14
CDR3 protein: CASSQWDLETQYF

J gene: TRBJ2-1
V gene: TRBV4-2
CDR3 protein: CASSQEDGGSYNEQFF

J gene: TRBJ2-3
V gene: TRBV18
CDR3 protein: CASSPLPGTDTQYF

J gene: TRBJ2-2
V gene: TRBV5-4
CDR3 protein: CASSLGVAGELFF

J gene: TRBJ2-3
V gene: TRBV5-1
CDR3 protein: CASSLVAGTDTQYF

J gene: TRBJ1-3
V gene: TRBV9
CDR3 protein: CASSVTPTEDSGNTIYF

J gene: TRBJ2-7
V gene: TRBV6-5
CDR3 protein: CASKQTGAPTEQYF

J gene: TRBJ2-1
V gene: TRBV5-1
CDR3 protein: CASSFGTSGTSYNEQFF

J gene: TRBJ2-1
V gene: TRBV7-2
CDR3 protein: CASSLEGSGGIAYNEQFF

J gene: TRBJ1-6
V gene: TRBV6-5
CDR3 protein: CASSWDNNSPLHF